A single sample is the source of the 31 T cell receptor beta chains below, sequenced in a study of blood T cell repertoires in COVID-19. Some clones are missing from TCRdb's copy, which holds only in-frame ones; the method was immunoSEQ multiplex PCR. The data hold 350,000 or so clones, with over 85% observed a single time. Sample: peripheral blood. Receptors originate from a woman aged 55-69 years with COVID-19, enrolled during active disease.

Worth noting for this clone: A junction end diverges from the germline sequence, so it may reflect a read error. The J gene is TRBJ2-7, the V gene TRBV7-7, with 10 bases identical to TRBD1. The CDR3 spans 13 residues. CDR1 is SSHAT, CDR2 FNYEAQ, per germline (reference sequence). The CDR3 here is CASIGTGAYEQYF. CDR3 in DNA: TGTGCTAGCATCGGGACAGGGGCCTACGAGCAGTACTTC.

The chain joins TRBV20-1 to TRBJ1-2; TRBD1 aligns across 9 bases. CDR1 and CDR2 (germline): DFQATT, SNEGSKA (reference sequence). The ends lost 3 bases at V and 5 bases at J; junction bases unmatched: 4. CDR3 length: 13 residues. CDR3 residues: CSASGDRAYGYTF. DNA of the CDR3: TGCAGTGCTAGTGGGGACAGGGCGTATGGCTACACCTTC.

CDR3: CASMRWAGRSADEQYF. For the CDR3, the DNA is TGTGCCAGCATGCGGTGGGCGGGGAGAAGTGCCGACGAGCAGTACTTC. V and J are TRBV2 and TRBJ2-7; TRBD2 is a possible D gene (6 bases). Trimming removed 7 bases at V and 5 bases at J, with 24 bases between. CDR1 SNHLY and CDR2 FYNNEI come from the germline V gene. This CDR3 contains 16 residues.

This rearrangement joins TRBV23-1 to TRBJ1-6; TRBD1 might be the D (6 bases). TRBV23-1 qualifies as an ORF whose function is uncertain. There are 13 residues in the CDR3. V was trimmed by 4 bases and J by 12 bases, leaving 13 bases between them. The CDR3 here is CASSLGGARPLHF. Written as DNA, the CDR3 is TGCGCCAGCAGTCTAGGGGGTGCCCGACCCCTCCACTTT.

The CDR3 nucleotides are TGCGCCAGCAGCCCACAAACAGGACTGAACACTGAAGCTTTCTTT. This translates into CASSPQTGLNTEAFF. This sequence joins TRBV5-1 and TRBJ1-1; the D gene is possibly TRBD1 (5 bases). Germline CDR1 is SGHRS and CDR2 is YFSETQ. Trimming removed 4 bases at V and 0 bases at J, with 13 bases between. The CDR3 has 15 amino acids.

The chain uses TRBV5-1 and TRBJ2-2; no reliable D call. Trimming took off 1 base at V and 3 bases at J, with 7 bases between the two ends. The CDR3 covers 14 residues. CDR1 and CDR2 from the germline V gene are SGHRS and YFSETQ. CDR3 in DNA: TGCGCCAGCAGCTTGTTGCAGGACACCGGGGAGCTGTTTTTT. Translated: CASSLLQDTGELFF.

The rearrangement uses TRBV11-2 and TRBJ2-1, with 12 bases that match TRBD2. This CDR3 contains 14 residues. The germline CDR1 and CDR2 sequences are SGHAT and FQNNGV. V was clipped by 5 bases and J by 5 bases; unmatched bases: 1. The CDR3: CASSLAGGNNEQFF. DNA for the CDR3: TGTGCCAGCAGCCTAGCGGGGGGGAACAATGAGCAGTTCTTC. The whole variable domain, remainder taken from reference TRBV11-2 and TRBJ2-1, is EAGVAQSPRYKIIEKRQSVAFWCNPISGHATLYWYQQILGQGPKLLIQFQNNGVVDDSQLPKDRFSAERLKGVDSTLKIQPAKLEDSAVYLCASSLAGGNNEQFFGPGTRLTVL.

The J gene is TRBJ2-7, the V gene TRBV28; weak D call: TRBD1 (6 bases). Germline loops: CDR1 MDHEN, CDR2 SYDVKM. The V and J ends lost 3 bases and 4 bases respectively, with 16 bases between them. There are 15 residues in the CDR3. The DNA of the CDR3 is TGTGCCAGCAGTTTGAGGCCCCAGGGGATATACGAGCAGTACTTC. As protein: CASSLRPQGIYEQYF. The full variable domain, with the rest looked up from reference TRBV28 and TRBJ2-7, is DVKVTQSSRYLVKRTGEKVFLECVQDMDHENMFWYRQDPGLGLRLIYFSYDVKMKEKGDIPEGYSVSREKKERFSLILESASTNQTSMYLCASSLRPQGIYEQYFGPGTRLTVT.

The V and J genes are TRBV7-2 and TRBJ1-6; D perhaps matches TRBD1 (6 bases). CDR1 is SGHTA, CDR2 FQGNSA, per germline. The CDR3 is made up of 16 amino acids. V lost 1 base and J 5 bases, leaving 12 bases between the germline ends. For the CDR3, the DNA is TGTGCCAGCAGCTTAGTTTACAGGGCAGATAATTCACCCCTCCACTTT. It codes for CASSLVYRADNSPLHF.

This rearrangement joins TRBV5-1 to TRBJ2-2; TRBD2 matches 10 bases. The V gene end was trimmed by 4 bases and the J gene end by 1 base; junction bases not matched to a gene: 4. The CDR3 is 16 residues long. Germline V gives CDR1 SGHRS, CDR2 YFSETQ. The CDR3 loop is CASSDIAGGNTGELFF. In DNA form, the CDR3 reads TGCGCCAGCAGCGATATAGCGGGGGGGAACACCGGGGAGCTGTTTTTT.

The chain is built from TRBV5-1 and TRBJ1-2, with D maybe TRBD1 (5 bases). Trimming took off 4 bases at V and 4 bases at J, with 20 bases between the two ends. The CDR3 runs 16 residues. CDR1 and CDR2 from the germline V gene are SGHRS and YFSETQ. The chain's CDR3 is CASSDLEGWGGYGYTF. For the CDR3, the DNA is TGCGCCAGCAGCGACCTGGAGGGGTGGGGAGGCTATGGCTACACCTTC.

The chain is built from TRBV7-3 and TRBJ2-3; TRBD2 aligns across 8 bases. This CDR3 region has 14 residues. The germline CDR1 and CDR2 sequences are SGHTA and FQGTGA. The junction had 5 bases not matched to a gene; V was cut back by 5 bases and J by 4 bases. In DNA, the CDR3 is TGTGCCAGCAGCCTCTTAGCGGGATCAGATACGCAGTATTTT. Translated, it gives CASSLLAGSDTQYF.

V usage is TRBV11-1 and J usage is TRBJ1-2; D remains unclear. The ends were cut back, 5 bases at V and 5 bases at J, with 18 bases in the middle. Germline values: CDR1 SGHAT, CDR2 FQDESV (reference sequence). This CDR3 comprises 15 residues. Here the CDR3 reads CASSPQQSSQYGYTF. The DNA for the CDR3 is TGTGCCAGCAGCCCGCAACAGTCGAGTCAGTATGGCTACACCTTC.

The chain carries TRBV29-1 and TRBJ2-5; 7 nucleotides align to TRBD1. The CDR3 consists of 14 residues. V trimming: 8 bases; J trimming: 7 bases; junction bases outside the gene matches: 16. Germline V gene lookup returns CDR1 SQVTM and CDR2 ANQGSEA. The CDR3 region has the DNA TGCAGCTCCCAGGGGGTAGGGGCGCAGGGGACCCAGTACTTC. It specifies CSSQGVGAQGTQYF.

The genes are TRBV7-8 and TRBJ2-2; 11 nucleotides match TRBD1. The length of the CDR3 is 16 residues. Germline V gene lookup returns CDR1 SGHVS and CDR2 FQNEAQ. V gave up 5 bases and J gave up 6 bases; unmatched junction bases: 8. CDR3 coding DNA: TGTGCCAGCAGCCCCGGGACAGGGGGGTTCGCCGGGGAGCTGTTTTTT. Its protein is CASSPGTGGFAGELFF.

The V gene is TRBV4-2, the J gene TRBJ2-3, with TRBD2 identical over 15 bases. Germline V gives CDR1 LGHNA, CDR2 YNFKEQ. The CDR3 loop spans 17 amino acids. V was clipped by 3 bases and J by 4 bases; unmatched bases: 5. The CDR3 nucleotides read TGTGCCAGCAGCCAGGATCGGACTAGCGGGGGGGCAGATACGCAGTATTTT. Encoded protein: CASSQDRTSGGADTQYF.

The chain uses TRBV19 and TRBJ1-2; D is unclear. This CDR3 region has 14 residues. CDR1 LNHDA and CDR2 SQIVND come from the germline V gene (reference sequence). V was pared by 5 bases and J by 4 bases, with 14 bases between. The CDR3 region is CASSPRERGYGYTF. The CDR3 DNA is TGTGCCAGTAGTCCCCGGGAGCGTGGCTATGGCTACACCTTC.

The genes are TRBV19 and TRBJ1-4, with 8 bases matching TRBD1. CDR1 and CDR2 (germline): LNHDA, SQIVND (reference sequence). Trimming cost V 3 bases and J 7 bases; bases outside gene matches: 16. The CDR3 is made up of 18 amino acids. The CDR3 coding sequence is TGTGCCAGTAGTATTGCCCTCAGCACCGGGACAGGTGGTGAAAAACTGTTTTTT. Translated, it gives CASSIALSTGTGGEKLFF. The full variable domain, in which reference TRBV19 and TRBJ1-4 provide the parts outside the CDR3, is DGGITQSPKYLFRKEGQNVTLSCEQNLNHDAMYWYRQDPGQGLRLIYYSQIVNDFQKGDIAEGYSVSREKKESFPLTVTSAQKNPTAFYLCASSIALSTGTGGEKLFFGSGTQLSVL.

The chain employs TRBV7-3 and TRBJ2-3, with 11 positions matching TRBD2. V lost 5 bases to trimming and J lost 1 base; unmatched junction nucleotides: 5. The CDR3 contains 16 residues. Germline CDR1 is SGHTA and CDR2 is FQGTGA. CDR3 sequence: CASSQALAGGTDTQYF. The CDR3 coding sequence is TGTGCCAGCAGCCAAGCACTAGCGGGGGGCACAGATACGCAGTATTTT.

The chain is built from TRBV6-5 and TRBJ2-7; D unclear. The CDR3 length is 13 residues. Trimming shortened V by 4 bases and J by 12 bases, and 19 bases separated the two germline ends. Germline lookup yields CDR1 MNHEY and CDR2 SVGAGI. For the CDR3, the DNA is TGTGCCAGCAGTTCCGATATTGTACGAGCAAGGTACTTC. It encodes CASSSDIVRARYF.

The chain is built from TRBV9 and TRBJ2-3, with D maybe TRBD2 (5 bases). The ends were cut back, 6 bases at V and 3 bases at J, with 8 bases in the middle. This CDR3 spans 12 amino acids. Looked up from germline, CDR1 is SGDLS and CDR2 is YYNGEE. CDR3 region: CASNPGTDTQYF. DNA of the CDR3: TGTGCCAGCAACCCGGGGACAGATACGCAGTATTTT.

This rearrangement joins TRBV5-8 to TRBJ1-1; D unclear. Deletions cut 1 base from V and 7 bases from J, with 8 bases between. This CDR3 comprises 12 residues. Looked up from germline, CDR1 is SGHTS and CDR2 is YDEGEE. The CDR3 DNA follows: TGTGCCAGCAGCTTGATTACTTATGAAGCTTTCTTT. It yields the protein CASSLITYEAFF.

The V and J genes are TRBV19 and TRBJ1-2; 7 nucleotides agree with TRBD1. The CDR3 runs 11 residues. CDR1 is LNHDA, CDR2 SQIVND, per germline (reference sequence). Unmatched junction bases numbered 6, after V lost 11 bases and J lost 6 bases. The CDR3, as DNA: TGTGCCGGCAACAGGGGAGATGGCTACACCTTC. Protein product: CAGNRGDGYTF.

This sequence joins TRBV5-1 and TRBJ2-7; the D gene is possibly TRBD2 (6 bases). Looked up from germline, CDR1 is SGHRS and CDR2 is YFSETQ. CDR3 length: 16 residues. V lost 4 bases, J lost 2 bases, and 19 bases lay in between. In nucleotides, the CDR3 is TGCGCCAGCAGCCCACCCTGGGGGGTAGCAACCTACGAGCAGTACTTC. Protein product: CASSPPWGVATYEQYF.

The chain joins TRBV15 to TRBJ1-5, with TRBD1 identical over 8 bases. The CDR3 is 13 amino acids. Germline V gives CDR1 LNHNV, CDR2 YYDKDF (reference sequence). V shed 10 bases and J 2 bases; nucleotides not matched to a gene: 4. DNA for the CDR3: TGTGCCAGCCAGGGGGCGCGCAATCAGCCCCAGCATTTT. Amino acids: CASQGARNQPQHF.

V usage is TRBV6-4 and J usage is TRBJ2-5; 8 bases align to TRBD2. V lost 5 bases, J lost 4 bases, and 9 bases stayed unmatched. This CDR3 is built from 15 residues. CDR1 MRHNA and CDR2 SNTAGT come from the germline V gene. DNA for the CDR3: TGTGCCAGCAGTTTAACCGGGACTAGATCAGAGACCCAGTACTTC. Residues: CASSLTGTRSETQYF.

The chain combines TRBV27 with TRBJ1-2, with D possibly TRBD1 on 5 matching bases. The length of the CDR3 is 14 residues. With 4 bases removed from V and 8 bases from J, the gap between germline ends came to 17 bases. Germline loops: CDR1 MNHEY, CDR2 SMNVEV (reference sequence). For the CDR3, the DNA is TGTGCCAGCAGTTCAAATTTTCAGGGAGGCGGCTACACCTTC. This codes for CASSSNFQGGGYTF.

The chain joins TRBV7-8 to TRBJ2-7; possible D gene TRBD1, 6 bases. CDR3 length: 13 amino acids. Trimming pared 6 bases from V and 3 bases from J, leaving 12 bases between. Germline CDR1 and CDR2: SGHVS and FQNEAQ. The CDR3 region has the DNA TGTGCCAGCAGAGCCGGGACACTCTACGAGCAGTACTTC. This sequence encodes CASRAGTLYEQYF.

CDR3 in amino acids: CASSEQGLDEKLFF. Here the CDR3 DNA reads TGTGCCAGCAGCGAGCAGGGCTTGGATGAAAAACTGTTTTTT. The J gene is TRBJ1-4, the V gene TRBV9; perhaps TRBD1 as D (5 bases). The germline V gene has CDR1 SGDLS and CDR2 YYNGEE. Trimming took off 3 bases at V and 6 bases at J, with 12 bases between the two ends. The CDR3 extends over 14 amino acids.

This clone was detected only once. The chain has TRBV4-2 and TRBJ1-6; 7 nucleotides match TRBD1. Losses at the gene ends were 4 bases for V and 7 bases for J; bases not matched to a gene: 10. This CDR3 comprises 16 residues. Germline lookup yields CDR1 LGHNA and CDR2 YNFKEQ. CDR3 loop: CASSLGLGGTNSPLHF. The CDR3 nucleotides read TGTGCCAGCAGCCTAGGCCTAGGGGGCACAAATTCACCCCTCCACTTT.

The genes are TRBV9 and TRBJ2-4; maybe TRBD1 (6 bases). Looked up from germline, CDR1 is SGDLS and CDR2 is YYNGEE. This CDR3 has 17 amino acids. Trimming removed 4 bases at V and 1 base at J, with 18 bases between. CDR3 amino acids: CASSPGDHLGAKNIQYF. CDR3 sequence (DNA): TGTGCCAGCAGCCCAGGGGACCACCTAGGGGCCAAAAACATTCAGTACTTC.